The next 3 T cell receptor beta chains were all read from a single sample in a study of T cells after yellow fever vaccination (dated by TCRdb to the late 2010s). Preparation of the library involved 5' RACE. Sequencing used an Illumina NovaSeq 6000. The public reads were quality trimmed at Q25 with fastp and then assembled into clones with MiXCR by TCRdb, keeping productive beta chains. Merged by CDR3 protein, the rows form single entries marked with the most common genes and DNA. Counted in this sample were more than 200,000 distinct CDR3 sequences; roughly 3.5% of them appeared once. The ten biggest clones cover under 20% of the sample. Per the publication, the treatment or condition label means: live attenuated yellow fever vaccine strain. The material was PBMCs, obtained 15 days after the yellow fever booster vaccination. The receptors stem from a man between 18 and 29 years old who received the YFV17D yellow fever vaccine.

This clonotype was seen at least ten times. This chain connects TRBV20-1 to TRBJ1-5, with D possibly matching TRBD1 (5 bases). Germline V gives CDR1 DFQATT, CDR2 SNEGSKA (reference sequence). Trimming left V 0 bases short and J 2 bases short, with 11 bases between. This CDR3 contains 15 residues. The CDR3 spells CSAREGETGNQPQHF. The DNA for the CDR3 is TGCAGTGCTAGAGAAGGGGAAACCGGCAATCAGCCCCAGCATTTT.

This clonotype appeared many times. The chain recombines TRBV5-1 with TRBJ2-2; 12 bases align to TRBD2. Looked up from germline, CDR1 is SGHRS and CDR2 is YFSETQ. V was clipped by 1 base and J by 0 bases; unmatched bases: 4. The CDR3 has 18 residues. In nucleotides, the CDR3 is TGCGCCAGCAGCTTGTTTACTAGCGGGGGGCCGAACACCGGGGAGCTGTTTTTT. The encoded protein is CASSLFTSGGPNTGELFF.

This rearrangement joins TRBV19 to TRBJ1-1, with D possibly matching TRBD1 (6 bases). CDR1 is LNHDA and CDR2 is SQIVND in the germline V gene (reference sequence). The CDR3 consists of 13 residues. Trimming stripped 8 bases from V and 1 base from J, with 11 bases between. This chain's CDR3 is CASQQGPNTEAFF. DNA for the CDR3: TGTGCCAGTCAGCAGGGGCCGAACACTGAAGCTTTCTTT. The whole variable domain, filled in from reference TRBV19 and TRBJ1-1, reads DGGITQSPKYLFRKEGQNVTLSCEQNLNHDAMYWYRQDPGQGLRLIYYSQIVNDFQKGDIAEGYSVSREKKESFPLTVTSAQKNPTAFYLCASQQGPNTEAFFGQGTRLTVV.